The 13 T cell receptor beta chains in this list originate from one sample, sequenced in a study of technical replicates of blood from several donors (dated 2017 in TCRdb). Library generation was performed with the immunoSEQ multiplex PCR assay. TCRdb obtained this table from immuneACCESS and retained in-frame rearrangements with V and J assigned. These tables miss some clones; where compared with another copy, unresolved V genes account for less than half of the shortfall, and the remainder is unexplained. The sample table shows some 62,000 clones, and around nine tenths are seen once. The ten most abundant clones make up approximately 5% of the sample. The sequencing sample was made of PBMCs. These receptors originate from a human donor in good health. Some clones in this sample may be carry-over from other donors' samples.

The rearrangement joins TRBV6-5 to TRBJ1-3, with D tentatively TRBD1 (6 bases). The length of the CDR3 is 16 residues. V was cut by 2 bases and J by 0 bases, with 11 bases left in between. Germline V gene data show CDR1 as MNHEY and CDR2 as SVGAGI. This CDR3 is CASSYEDSTSGNTIYF. CDR3 in DNA: TGTGCCAGCAGTTACGAGGACAGCACCTCTGGAAACACCATATATTTT.

This clone was seen a handful of times. J is TRBJ2-7 and V is TRBV7-9, with D maybe TRBD1 (6 bases). Germline assignment: CDR1 SEHNR and CDR2 FQNEAQ (reference sequence). V lost 5 bases, J lost 1 base, and 9 bases lay in between. The CDR3 contains 13 residues. CDR3 bases: TGTGCCAGCAGCGGGGGCAGGTCCTACGAGCAGTACTTC. It yields the protein CASSGGRSYEQYF.

The chain joins TRBV6-1 to TRBJ1-6; maybe TRBD1 (6 bases). Germline loops: CDR1 MNHNS, CDR2 SASEGT. V lost 4 bases, J lost 0 bases, and 13 bases lay in between. The CDR3 has 17 residues. The CDR3 spells CASSATGSSSYNSPLHF. CDR3 DNA: TGTGCCAGCAGTGCAACAGGGAGTAGCTCCTATAATTCACCCCTCCACTTT.

V and J are TRBV5-1 and TRBJ2-2; 9 bases align to TRBD2. The V gene end was trimmed by 3 bases and the J gene end by 6 bases; junction bases not matched to a gene: 9. This CDR3 has 16 amino acids. The V gene's germline CDR1 is SGHRS and CDR2 YFSETQ. CDR3 region: CASSSSLAGFAGELFF. The CDR3 DNA reads as TGCGCCAGCAGCTCCTCGCTAGCGGGGTTCGCCGGGGAGCTGTTTTTT.

This clone has only a few counts. The DNA is left out, because the CDR3 cannot be placed on it with certainty; the CDR3 is given as TCRdb lists it. The chain recombines TRBV5-8 with TRBJ2-2; the table calls TRBD2, which could not be checked here. 13 amino acids form the CDR3, both terminal residues included. Germline assignment: CDR1 SGHTS and CDR2 YDEGEE. The chain's CDR3 is CASSLLPSGSCFF.

The rearrangement links TRBV6-5 to TRBJ2-3; the D gene is possibly TRBD1 (6 bases). CDR1 is MNHEY and CDR2 is SVGAGI in the germline V gene. The CDR3 length is 14 residues. V was pared by 4 bases and J by 3 bases, with 11 bases between. CDR3 nucleotide sequence: TGTGCCAGCAGTTCGCGGACAGCGACAGATACGCAGTATTTT. This codes for CASSSRTATDTQYF.

The V gene is TRBV5-1, the J gene TRBJ2-3; 13 bases agree with TRBD2. V dropped 5 bases and J dropped 2; count of bases not matched to a gene: 5. Per germline, CDR1 SGHRS and CDR2 YFSETQ. The CDR3 covers 16 residues. Here the CDR3 reads CASRRGLAGTTDTQYF. CDR3 DNA sequence: TGCGCCAGCAGGCGGGGACTAGCGGGGACCACAGATACGCAGTATTTT.

This clone came up once. The V and J genes are TRBV15 and TRBJ1-2; D is ambiguous. CDR3 length: 13 residues. Germline V lookup: CDR1 LNHNV, CDR2 YYDKDF (reference sequence). The V end lost 1 base, the J end lost 3 bases, and 6 bases lay between the germline ends. In nucleotides, the CDR3 is TGTGCCACCAGCAGAGGGGGAGACTATGGCTACACCTTC. Translating gives CATSRGGDYGYTF.

The genes are TRBV7-8 and TRBJ1-5; D is perhaps TRBD1 (5 bases). Trimming removed 1 base from V and 1 base from J, with 14 bases in between. This CDR3 contains 17 residues. Germline CDR1 reads SGHVS; CDR2 reads FQNEAQ. As DNA, the CDR3 is TGTGCCAGCAGCTTAGTTATAAGGGGTTTGAGCAATCAGCCCCAGCATTTT. Protein: CASSLVIRGLSNQPQHF.

The genes are TRBV7-2 and TRBJ2-7; 11 bases are a match to TRBD2. Germline V CDR1 and CDR2: SGHTA, FQGNSA. The V gene end was trimmed by 4 bases and the J gene end by 5 bases; junction bases not matched to a gene: 10. The CDR3 has 16 residues. For the CDR3, the DNA is TGTGCCAGCAGCTCCCTTACTAGCGGGAGAGGACACGAGCAGTACTTC. Its protein product is CASSSLTSGRGHEQYF. Variable domain in full (rest from reference TRBV7-2 and TRBJ2-7): GAGVSQSPSNKVTEKGKDVELRCDPISGHTALYWYRQSLGQGLEFLIYFQGNSAPDKSGLPSDRFSAERTGGSVSTLTIQRTQQEDSAVYLCASSSLTSGRGHEQYFGPGTRLTVT.

This clone was counted a single time. V gene TRBV4-2 combines with J gene TRBJ1-5, with D maybe TRBD1 (5 bases). The CDR3 is 16 residues long. Germline V gene sequence: CDR1 LGHNA, CDR2 YNFKEQ. Trimming pared 1 base from V and 0 bases from J, leaving 10 bases between. CDR3 sequence (DNA): TGTGCCAGCAGCCAAGGACAGATTTATAGCAATCAGCCCCAGCATTTT. This translates into CASSQGQIYSNQPQHF.

The chain links TRBV7-9 to TRBJ1-6, with 7 positions matching TRBD1. The CDR3 contains 16 residues. V shed 3 bases, J shed 7 bases, and the junction held 9 bases outside the gene matches. Germline CDR1 and CDR2: SEHNR and FQNEAQ (reference sequence). CDR3 nucleotides: TGTGCCAGCAGCTTCCCTCAGGTGGGACAGAATTCACCCCTCCACTTT. This gives the protein CASSFPQVGQNSPLHF.

The V and J genes are TRBV7-9 and TRBJ1-2; D unresolved. CDR1 is SEHNR and CDR2 is FQNEAQ in the germline V gene (reference sequence). V was cut by 6 bases and J by 8 bases, with 31 bases left in between. CDR3 length: 18 amino acids. CDR3 nucleotides: TGTGCCAGCAGTTTTTCCTATCCCCGTGCGGGGAGTTCTGAGGGCTACACCTTC. It is translated as CASSFSYPRAGSSEGYTF.